This TCR beta chain was captured in a study of cytomegalovirus exposure and HLA in healthy donors. Overall study: From about 200 million T cells, an earlier analysis saw 90 million to 130 million unique TCR beta sequences. Study-level findings and limits: TCR beta chain V- and J-gene trimming was linked, in a later analysis, to a missense variant in DCLRE1C. Among TCR beta chains, those listed as cytomegalovirus-associated numbered about 150.

The ends were cut back, 0 bases at V and 0 bases at J, with 9 bases in the middle. Germline lookup yields CDR1 MGHRA and CDR2 YSYEKL. The CDR3 has 16 residues. Primers for the PCR totalled 60 Vbeta and 13 Jbeta. The repertoire was sequenced with immunoSEQ multiplex PCR; TCRdb's copy has only in-frame clones and lacks some. This table holds around 99,000 clones, roughly 80% found once. Concerning this clone itself: As yet, its antigen is unknown.

Material: PBMCs. The origin of this receptor is a man aged 40-49 years in good health and CMV-seronegative. V gene TRBV4-1 combines with J gene TRBJ2-1; a weak D match, TRBD2 (6 bases). The CDR3 nucleotides read TGCGCCAGCAGCCAAGAGCCCGGGAGCTCCTACAATGAGCAGTTCTTC. Its protein is CASSQEPGSSYNEQFF.